This T cell receptor beta chain is from a study of cytomegalovirus exposure and HLA in healthy donors. Per the germline V gene, CDR1 is GTSNPN and CDR2 is SVGIG (reference sequence). The CDR3 length is 12 residues. The germline V and J ends were trimmed by 0 bases and 4 bases, with 7 bases remaining between them. The study ran its PCR with 60 Vbeta and 13 Jbeta primers. Produced via immunoSEQ multiplex PCR; TCRdb's table is partial and in-frame only. The repertoire holds tens of thousands of clones, 75% to 85% seen once, with about 51% in the top ten. This sequence was found in a man aged 50-60 years in good health and CMV-seropositive. Sample: PBMCs. The chain recombines TRBV30 with TRBJ2-7, with D possibly TRBD2 on 5 matching bases. CDR3 sequence reads: CAWSVRGYEQYF. DNA for the CDR3: TGTGCCTGGAGTGTACGAGGGTACGAGCAGTACTTC.